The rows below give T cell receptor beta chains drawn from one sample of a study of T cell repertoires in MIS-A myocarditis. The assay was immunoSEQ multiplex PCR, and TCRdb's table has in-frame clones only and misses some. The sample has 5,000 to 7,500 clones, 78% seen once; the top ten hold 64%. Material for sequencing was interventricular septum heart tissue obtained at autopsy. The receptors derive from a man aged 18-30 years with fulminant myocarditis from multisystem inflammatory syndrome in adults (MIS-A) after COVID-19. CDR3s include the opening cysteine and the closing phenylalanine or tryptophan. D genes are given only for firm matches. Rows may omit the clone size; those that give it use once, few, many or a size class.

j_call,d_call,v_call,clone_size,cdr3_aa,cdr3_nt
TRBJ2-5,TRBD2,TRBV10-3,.,CAISKGLAGETQYF,TGTGCCATCAGTAAAGGACTAGCGGGGGAGACCCAGTACTTC
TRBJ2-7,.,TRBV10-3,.,CAIKVEGSYEQYF,TGTGCCATCAAGGTAGAGGGCTCCTACGAGCAGTACTTC
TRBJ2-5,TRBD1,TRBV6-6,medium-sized,CASSYPGQVQETQYF,TGTGCCAGCAGTTATCCGGGACAGGTACAAGAGACCCAGTACTTC
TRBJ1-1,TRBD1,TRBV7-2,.,CASSGQGPGTEAFF,TGTGCCAGCAGCGGACAGGGGCCTGGCACTGAAGCTTTCTTT
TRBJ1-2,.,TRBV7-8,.,CASSLGEGGYYGYTF,TGTGCCAGCAGCTTAGGAGAGGGAGGATACTATGGCTACACCTTC
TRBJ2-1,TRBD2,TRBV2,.,CASSGGRGSSYNEQFF,TGTGCCAGCAGCGGGGGGAGGGGCAGCTCCTACAATGAGCAGTTCTTC
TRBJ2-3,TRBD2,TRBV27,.,CASSLSGRGDFEYF,TGTGCCAGCAGTTTATCAGGGCGGGGGGATTTTGAGTATTTT
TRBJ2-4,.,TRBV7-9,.,CASSLNEGNIQYF,TGTGCCAGCAGCTTAAATGAGGGAAACATTCAGTACTTC
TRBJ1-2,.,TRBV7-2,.,CASSLAPGYGYTF,TGTGCCAGCAGCTTAGCGCCAGGTTATGGCTACACCTTC
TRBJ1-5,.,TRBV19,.,CASSSSGNQPQHF,TGTGCCAGTAGTAGTTCCGGGAATCAGCCCCAGCATTTT
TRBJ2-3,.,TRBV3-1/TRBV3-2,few,CASSQMPSTDTQYF,TGTGCCAGCAGCCAAATGCCTAGCACAGATACGCAGTATTTT
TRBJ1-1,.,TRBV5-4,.,CASSLNQVGGTEAFF,TGTGCCAGCAGCTTGAATCAGGTAGGAGGGACTGAAGCTTTCTTT
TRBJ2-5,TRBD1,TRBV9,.,CASSVGGQGLLETQYF,TGTGCCAGCAGCGTTGGAGGACAGGGGTTATTAGAGACCCAGTACTTC
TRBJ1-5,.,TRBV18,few,CASSPGFHQPQHF,TGTGCCAGCTCACCAGGGTTCCATCAGCCCCAGCATTTT
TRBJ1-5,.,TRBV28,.,CASSPPQPGNQPQHF,TGTGCCAGCAGTCCCCCCCAGCCTGGCAATCAGCCCCAGCATTTT
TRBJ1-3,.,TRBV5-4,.,CASSASPGNTIYF,TGTGCCAGCAGCGCGAGTCCTGGAAACACCATATATTTT
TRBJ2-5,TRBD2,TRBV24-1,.,CATSNPGTSGRPQETQYF,TGTGCCACCAGTAACCCCGGGACTAGCGGGAGACCCCAAGAGACCCAGTACTTC
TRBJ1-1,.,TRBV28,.,CASSFPDRNTEAFF,TGTGCCAGCAGTTTCCCAGATAGAAACACTGAAGCTTTCTTT
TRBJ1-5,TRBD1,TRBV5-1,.,CASSTTGGDQPQHF,TGCGCCAGCAGCACCACAGGGGGGGATCAGCCCCAGCATTTT
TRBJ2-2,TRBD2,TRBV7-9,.,CASSPRLATNTGELFF,TGTGCCAGCAGCCCGAGACTAGCTACTAACACCGGGGAGCTGTTTTTT
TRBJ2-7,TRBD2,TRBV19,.,CASSIASGGPYEQYF,TGTGCCAGTAGTATAGCTAGCGGGGGACCATACGAGCAGTACTTC
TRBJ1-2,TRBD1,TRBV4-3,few,CASSQDQGTGNYGYTF,TGCGCCAGCAGCCAAGATCAGGGGACAGGGAACTATGGCTACACCTTC
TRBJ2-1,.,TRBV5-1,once,CASSHEPQNEQFF,TGCGCCAGCAGCCACGAACCCCAGAATGAGCAGTTCTTC
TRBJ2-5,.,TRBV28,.,CASSSRGRETQYF,TGTGCCAGCAGTTCAAGGGGGAGGGAGACCCAGTACTTC
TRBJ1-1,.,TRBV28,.,CASRHGPDTEAFF,TGTGCCAGCAGACACGGGCCCGACACTGAAGCTTTCTTT
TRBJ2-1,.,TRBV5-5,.,CASLAPRNWEQFF,TGTGCCAGTCTAGCTCCTCGAAATTGGGAGCAGTTCTTC
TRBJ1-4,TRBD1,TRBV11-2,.,CASSPVGTGREKLFF,TGTGCCAGCAGCCCGGTAGGGACAGGGAGGGAAAAACTGTTTTTT
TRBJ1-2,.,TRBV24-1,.,CATSERGRSYGYTF,TGTGCCACCAGTGAACGAGGACGGAGCTATGGCTACACCTTC
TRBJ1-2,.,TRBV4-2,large,CASSQEPGGANGYTF,TGTGCCAGCAGCCAAGAACCCGGGGGCGCGAATGGCTACACCTTC
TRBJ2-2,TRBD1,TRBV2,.,CASRRGQGVVTGELFF,TGTGCCAGCAGGAGAGGACAGGGGGTTGTTACCGGGGAGCTGTTTTTT
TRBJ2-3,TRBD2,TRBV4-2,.,CASSQDPRGGTDTQYF,TGTGCCAGCAGCCAAGATCCGCGGGGGGGCACAGATACGCAGTATTTT
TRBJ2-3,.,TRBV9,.,CASSPSVRGTDTQYF,TGTGCCAGCAGCCCAAGCGTTCGGGGGACAGATACGCAGTATTTT
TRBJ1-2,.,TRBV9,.,CASSVGERGDGYTF,TGTGCCAGCAGCGTAGGGGAGAGGGGGGATGGCTACACCTTC
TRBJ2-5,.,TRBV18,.,CASSPPRSRAQETQYF,TGTGCCAGCTCACCGCCAAGGTCCCGGGCACAAGAGACCCAGTACTTC
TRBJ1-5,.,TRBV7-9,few,CASSQGLRPQHF,TGTGCCAGCAGTCAGGGCCTCCGGCCCCAGCATTTT
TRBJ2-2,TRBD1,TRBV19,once,CASSMFLGQGSTGELFF,TGTGCCAGTAGTATGTTCTTGGGACAGGGGAGCACCGGGGAGCTGTTTTTT
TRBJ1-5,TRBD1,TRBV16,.,CASSLGQGPQPQHF,TGTGCCAGCAGCTTGGGACAGGGCCCCCAGCCCCAGCATTTT
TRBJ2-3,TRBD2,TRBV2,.,CASSEEGMASGVTDTQYF,TGTGCCAGCAGTGAAGAAGGAATGGCTAGCGGGGTAACAGATACGCAGTATTTT
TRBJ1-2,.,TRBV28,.,CASNLMGGYTF,TGTGCCAGCAACCTCATGGGTGGCTACACCTTC
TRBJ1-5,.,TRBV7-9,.,CASSLASPGDSNQPQHF,TGTGCCAGCAGCTTAGCGTCCCCAGGTGACAGCAATCAGCCCCAGCATTTT
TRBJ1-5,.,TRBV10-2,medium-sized,CASSESGTGQPQHF,TGCGCCAGCAGTGAGTCCGGGACGGGTCAGCCCCAGCATTTT
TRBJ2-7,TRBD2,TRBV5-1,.,CASSWGNPLAGGTYEQYF,TGCGCCAGCAGCTGGGGAAACCCACTAGCGGGAGGAACCTACGAGCAGTACTTC
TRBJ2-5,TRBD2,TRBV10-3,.,CAISEGTSQETQYF,TGTGCCATCAGTGAGGGGACTAGCCAAGAGACCCAGTACTTC
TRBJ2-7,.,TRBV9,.,CASSPRGDKQAQYF,TGTGCCAGCAGCCCCCGAGGGGACAAACAGGCGCAGTACTTC
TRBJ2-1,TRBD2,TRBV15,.,CATSSERGGLYEQFF,TGTGCCACCAGCAGCGAGCGGGGGGGCCTTTATGAGCAGTTCTTC